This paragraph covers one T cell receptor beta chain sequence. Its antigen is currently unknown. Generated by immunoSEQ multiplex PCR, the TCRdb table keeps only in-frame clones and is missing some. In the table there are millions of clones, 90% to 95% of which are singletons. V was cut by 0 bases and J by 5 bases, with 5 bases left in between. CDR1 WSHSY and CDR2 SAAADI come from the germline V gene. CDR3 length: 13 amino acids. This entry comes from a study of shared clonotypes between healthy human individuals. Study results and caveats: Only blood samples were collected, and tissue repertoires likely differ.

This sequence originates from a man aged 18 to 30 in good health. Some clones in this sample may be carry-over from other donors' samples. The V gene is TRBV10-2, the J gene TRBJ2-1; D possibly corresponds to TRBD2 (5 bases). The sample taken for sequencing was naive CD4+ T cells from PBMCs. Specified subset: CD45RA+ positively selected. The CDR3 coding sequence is TGCGCCAGCAGTGAGTCGAGGGACAATGAGCAGTTCTTC. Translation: CASSESRDNEQFF.